These T cell receptor beta chains were read from a single sample in a study of T cells after yellow fever vaccination. TCRdb used MiXCR to reprocess the 5' RACE reads, holding one entry per CDR3 protein. The table records approximately 510,000 distinct CDR3 sequences, 20% to 25% of them present only once. This sample comprised PBMCs, obtained approximately 22 days after the first yellow fever vaccination. Receptors were obtained from a man between 18 and 35 years old who received the YFV17D yellow fever vaccine. CDR3s leave out the opening cysteine and the closing phenylalanine or tryptophan.

v_gene | CDR3aa
TRBV5-1 | ASSPRTGGRDIQY
TRBV6-5 | ASSYSELDRSPLH
TRBV5-1 | ASSVIESSYNEQF
TRBV11-1 | ASSPKGSGGAGGDTQY
TRBV6-6 | ASSYFGQGAF
TRBV30 | AWSGTAMNTEAF
TRBV2 | ASRPFTGGPADTQY
TRBV5-1 | ASSLWQGSGNTIY
TRBV6-1 | ASSEALIFWPGNSYEQY
TRBV4-1 | ASSHPGGAKTEAF
TRBV24-1 | ATSDSRLAGVEETQY
TRBV5-1 | ASSLSRWADTQY
TRBV12-3/TRBV12-4 | ASSSLGGYT
TRBV20-1 | SAKGGTEAF
TRBV5-1 | ASSTPGDYGYT
TRBV5-1 | ASSLDGPDTGELF
TRBV12-3/TRBV12-4 | ASSLLNTGGDQPQH
TRBV4-2 | ASSQERESLRF
TRBV5-1 | ASSLAVAGDITDTQY
TRBV29-1 | SVVSPGMNTEAF
TRBV4-2 | ASSQNEWTGSLGGANVLT
TRBV6-5 | ASSSPRGRDYGYT
TRBV12-3/TRBV12-4 | ASSPWAGGSYNEQF
TRBV7-9 | ASLTGTEAF
TRBV20-1 | SAGKTGVGTEAF
TRBV5-1 | ASSLYRRGIGEKLF
TRBV5-1 | ASSLEPSGGTDTQY
TRBV5-1 | ASSLYSGQPGNTIY
TRBV12-3/TRBV12-4 | ASIEQGAGYGYT
TRBV7-2 | ASSPANTQY
TRBV5-1 | ASRTSGSQEQF
TRBV27 | ASSMRGVGTDTQY
TRBV28 | ASSGFIRVETEAF
TRBV7-6 | ASSLEAATGNTIY
TRBV20-1 | SALQGGIVAWQF
TRBV20-1 | SARGASSYEQY
TRBV15 | ATSGRDRAEAF
TRBV5-1 | ASSSLSTGSGANVLT
TRBV7-9 | ASSSLQDIQY
TRBV29-1 | SVCREVTDTQY
TRBV27 | ASTAGVTTGELF
TRBV29-1 | SAEVGRADTQY
TRBV7-2 | ASGFTSDAYNEQF
TRBV6-5 | ASSYRGAGGNTIY
TRBV5-6 | ASSPLRVSLRGTYEQY
TRBV5-4 | ASSLGGQGFLGYT
TRBV27 | ASSTGIHYEQY
TRBV30 | AWRGLIFGNTIY
TRBV30 | AWSVSGGRSETQC
TRBV4-1 | ASRRKAGEGTGELF